Following are 10 T cell receptor beta chains from one sample sequenced in a study of blood T cell repertoires in COVID-19. Here immunoSEQ multiplex PCR was the method, and the copy in TCRdb shows in-frame clones only, minus some. The sample lists 150,000 to 200,000 clones, over 85% occurring once. Specimen: peripheral blood. Every receptor here comes from a man in his 60s with active or convalescent COVID-19.

The CDR3 reads CASSLPSSGSETDTQYF. CDR3 nucleotide sequence: TGTGCCAGCAGCTTGCCCTCTAGCGGGAGTGAGACAGATACGCAGTATTTT. V is TRBV7-2 and J is TRBJ2-3, with 10 bases fitting TRBD2. Looked up from germline, CDR1 is SGHTA and CDR2 is FQGNSA. The junction had 9 bases not matched to a gene; V was cut back by 3 bases and J by 3 bases. The CDR3 totals 17 residues.

This chain connects TRBV19 to TRBJ1-2, with D possibly TRBD1 on 6 matching bases. Per the germline V gene, CDR1 is LNHDA and CDR2 is SQIVND (reference sequence). The ends were cut back, 6 bases at V and 0 bases at J, with 23 bases in the middle. The CDR3 runs 18 residues. The CDR3 DNA is TGTGCCAGTAGCCCTCAAGCAGGGAGAGAGGGGGCTAACTATGGCTACACCTTC. It yields the protein CASSPQAGREGANYGYTF.

This clone was found a few times. The chain recombines TRBV28 with TRBJ1-2; TRBD1 is a possible D gene (6 bases). Trimming removed 5 bases at V and 3 bases at J, with 16 bases between. CDR1 is MDHEN, CDR2 SYDVKM, per germline. The CDR3 sequence is 15 residues long. The CDR3 nucleotides read TGTGCCAGCAGTCCACAGGGAAAGGGGGACTATGGCTACACCTTC. Its translation: CASSPQGKGDYGYTF.

The CDR3 bases are TGTGCCAGCAGCCAGAGACTAGATGTGGCCGAGCAGTACTTC. This translates into CASSQRLDVAEQYF. The genes are TRBV3-1 (or the pseudogene TRBV3-2) and TRBJ2-7; perhaps TRBD2 as D (6 bases). V shed 3 bases and J shed 6 bases, with 15 bases lying between them. The V gene's germline CDR1 is LGHDT and CDR2 YNNKEL (reference sequence). CDR3 length: 14 amino acids.

This CDR3 is CASSLISGDAYEQYF. The CDR3 DNA sequence: TGTGCCAGCAGTTTAATAAGCGGGGACGCCTACGAGCAGTACTTC. V gene TRBV27 combines with J gene TRBJ2-7, with 7 bases identical to TRBD2. CDR1 is MNHEY, CDR2 SMNVEV, per germline (reference sequence). The CDR3 length is 15 residues. The J segment lost 2 bases and the V segment lost 2 bases, leaving 6 bases of the junction unmatched.

The CDR3 DNA reads as TGTGCCATCAGTGAGTCGGTAGTACACGGGGTGGGCTACACCTTC. Protein product: CAISESVVHGVGYTF. This chain joins TRBV10-3 and TRBJ1-2; D unclear. The CDR3 consists of 15 residues. Deletions cut 0 bases from V and 8 bases from J, with 16 bases between. CDR1 and CDR2 from the germline V gene are ENHRY and SYGVKD.

The V gene is TRBV4-1, the J gene TRBJ2-1; D uncertain. CDR1 and CDR2 from the germline V gene are MGHRA and YSYEKL. The CDR3 spans 15 residues. Trimming shortened V by 2 bases and J by 3 bases, and 11 bases separated the two germline ends. For the CDR3, the DNA is TGCGCCAGCAGCCAATCCGACATGCTCTACAATGAGCAGTTCTTC. Translation: CASSQSDMLYNEQFF.

CDR3 region: CASSPPDSYHNEQFF. CDR3 DNA sequence: TGTGCCAGCAGTCCCCCGGACTCGTACCACAATGAGCAGTTCTTC. This chain uses TRBV16 with TRBJ2-1; D is perhaps TRBD2 (5 bases). Germline lookup yields CDR1 KGHSY and CDR2 FQNENV. The ends were cut back, 6 bases at V and 5 bases at J, with 17 bases in the middle. This CDR3 spans 15 amino acids.

The chain uses TRBV6-5 and TRBJ1-1, with TRBD1 identical over 9 bases. The CDR3 has 14 residues. Germline-derived CDR1 and CDR2 are MNHEY and SVGAGI. Trimming at V came to 4 bases and at J to 8 bases, leaving 8 bases not matched to a gene. The CDR3 is CASSSRTGEREAFF. CDR3 in DNA: TGTGCCAGCAGTTCCCGGACAGGGGAACGGGAAGCTTTCTTT.

The V call is TRBV2, the J call TRBJ2-6; possible D gene TRBD1, 5 bases. V was clipped by 6 bases and J by 0 bases, with 12 bases between them. Germline values: CDR1 SNHLY, CDR2 FYNNEI. The CDR3 has 16 amino acids. In DNA, the CDR3 is TGTGCCAGCAGGCCGACAGCGAGCTCTGGGGCCAACGTCCTGACTTTC. Protein: CASRPTASSGANVLTF. Full variable domain (outside the CDR3, taken from reference TRBV2 and TRBJ2-6): EPEVTQTPSHQVTQMGQEVILRCVPISNHLYFYWYRQILGQKVEFLVSFYNNEISEKSEIFDDQFSVERPDGSNFTLKIRSTKLEDSAMYFCASRPTASSGANVLTFGAGSRLTVL.